These 30 T cell receptor beta chains were sequenced from one sample in a study of blood T cell repertoires in COVID-19 (dated by TCRdb to 2018 to 2021). The library came from the immunoSEQ multiplex PCR assay. The immuneACCESS repertoire file appears here via TCRdb, limited to in-frame rearrangements. These files lack a portion of the clones; in checked studies, under half of the deficit traces to unresolved V genes, and the cause of the others is not known. The sample includes about 200,000 clones, with over 75% observed a single time. In total, the top ten clones hold over 2.5% of the sample. The source material was peripheral blood. These receptors came from a man aged 55 to 69 with acute or convalescent COVID-19.

The chain carries TRBV6-4 and TRBJ2-1; D gene ambiguous. CDR1 is MRHNA, CDR2 SNTAGT, per germline. CDR3 length equals 14 residues. V was pared by 4 bases and J by 9 bases, with 16 bases between. The CDR3 region is CASSATFWSTEQFF. The CDR3 DNA sequence: TGTGCCAGCAGTGCTACTTTCTGGAGCACTGAGCAGTTCTTC.

This clone was seen once. Other DNA sequences in this sample translate to the same CDR3. The chain is built from TRBV29-1 and TRBJ2-5; 8 nucleotides align to TRBD1. CDR1 is SQVTM and CDR2 is ANQGSEA in the germline V gene. The J segment lost 2 bases and the V segment lost 5 bases, leaving 1 base of the junction unmatched. The length of the CDR3 is 12 residues. The CDR3: CSVNRGQETQYF. DNA for the CDR3: TGCAGCGTTAACAGGGGGCAAGAGACCCAGTACTTC.

The chain combines TRBV19 with TRBJ2-1, with 11 bases that match TRBD2. Germline trimming cut 1 base from V and 10 bases from J; bases unmatched to any gene: 9. Germline V CDR1 and CDR2: LNHDA, SQIVND (reference sequence). The CDR3 runs 16 residues. For the CDR3, the DNA is TGTGCCAGTAGTATAGGAACTAGCGGGAGTCCCGGGGAGCAGTTCTTC. Translation gives CASSIGTSGSPGEQFF.

This clone was counted only a few times. V usage is TRBV7-2 and J usage is TRBJ2-1; the match to TRBD2 covers 10 bases. This CDR3 contains 15 residues. J lost 9 bases, V lost 3 bases, and 8 bases had no gene match. From germline, CDR1 is SGHTA and CDR2 FQGNSA. In DNA form, the CDR3 reads TGTGCCAGCAGCTTGCTACTAGCGGGACCGGGTGAGCAGTTCTTC. Translation gives CASSLLLAGPGEQFF.

The chain couples TRBV5-1 to TRBJ2-7, with 7 bases aligning to TRBD1. CDR1 and CDR2 (germline): SGHRS, YFSETQ. Trimming took 3 bases from V and 1 from J; bases not matched to a gene: 10. The CDR3 runs to 16 residues. The CDR3 DNA is TGCGCCAGCAGCTCCTCCCATGGGACAGTATCCTACGAGCAGTACTTC. Residues: CASSSSHGTVSYEQYF.

This clone appeared once. CDR3: CAWSRPPGVLQYF. CDR3 bases: TGTGCCTGGAGCCGACCCCCCGGAGTTTTGCAGTACTTC. V gene TRBV30 combines with J gene TRBJ2-5; D is ambiguous. The ends were cut back, 3 bases at V and 11 bases at J, with 19 bases in the middle. CDR3 size: 13 residues. The germline CDR1 and CDR2 sequences are GTSNPN and SVGIG (reference sequence).

This chain links TRBV7-2 with TRBJ1-3, with 9 bases matching TRBD1. The length of the CDR3 is 17 residues. The J segment lost 4 bases and the V segment lost 2 bases, leaving 9 bases of the junction unmatched. From germline, CDR1 is SGHTA and CDR2 FQGNSA. This CDR3 is CASSLMSGQGVGNTIYF. In DNA, the CDR3 is TGTGCCAGCAGCTTAATGTCGGGACAGGGAGTGGGAAACACCATATATTTT.

This sequence joins TRBV5-1 and TRBJ2-1; 8 nucleotides match TRBD1. The CDR3 covers 15 residues. Germline V lookup: CDR1 SGHRS, CDR2 YFSETQ. Trimming at V came to 5 bases and at J to 2 bases, leaving 6 bases not matched to a gene. DNA for the CDR3: TGCGCCAGCAGATCTTCGGGACAGGCCTACAATGAGCAGTTCTTC. Its translation: CASRSSGQAYNEQFF.

This clone was seen a few times. This chain connects TRBV20-1 to TRBJ1-1, with 7 bases aligning to TRBD1. This CDR3 is 14 amino acids long. In germline, CDR1 is DFQATT, CDR2 SNEGSKA (reference sequence). V shed 3 bases and J 5 bases; nucleotides not matched to a gene: 9. The CDR3, as DNA: TGCAGTGCTAGTTTCACAGGGGTGTGGACTGAAGCTTTCTTT. Its protein product is CSASFTGVWTEAFF.

This clone appeared a few times. V is TRBV5-1 and J is TRBJ1-2, with D unclear. This CDR3 has 13 residues. Germline loops: CDR1 SGHRS, CDR2 YFSETQ. Deletions cut 4 bases from V and 6 bases from J, with 13 bases between. CDR3 loop: CASSQGPRDGYTF. Here the CDR3 DNA reads TGCGCCAGCAGCCAAGGCCCTCGGGATGGCTACACCTTC.

The DNA for the CDR3 is TGTGCCGGAAACAGGGCTACGAGGTACACCTTC. Encoded protein: CAGNRATRYTF. The chain employs TRBV2 and TRBJ1-2; tentatively, D is TRBD1 (6 bases). The CDR3 spans 11 residues. Germline CDR1 reads SNHLY; CDR2 reads FYNNEI. Trimming removed 11 bases from V and 11 bases from J, with 18 bases in between.

This clone was seen more than once but under ten times. V is TRBV7-2 and J is TRBJ2-7; 10 nucleotides match TRBD2. Per germline, CDR1 SGHTA and CDR2 FQGNSA. The CDR3 consists of 17 residues. The junction had 17 bases not matched to a gene; V was cut back by 5 bases and J by 7 bases. CDR3 in DNA: TGTGCCAGCAGCCCTTCCCTTCTAGCGGGAGTCAGGGGGGAGCAGTACTTC. It is translated as CASSPSLLAGVRGEQYF.

The chain recombines TRBV3-1 (or the pseudogene TRBV3-2) with TRBJ2-7; D is possibly TRBD2 (5 bases). Germline CDR1 LGHDT, CDR2 YNNKEL (reference sequence). V lost 8 bases to trimming and J lost 2 bases, with 13 bases between them. The length of the CDR3 is 13 residues. The CDR3 sequence: CASGEEAPYEQYF. The CDR3 DNA sequence: TGTGCCAGCGGCGAGGAGGCCCCCTACGAGCAGTACTTC.

The genes are TRBV29-1 and TRBJ2-2; TRBD1 might be the D (5 bases). Germline-derived CDR1 and CDR2 are SQVTM and ANQGSEA. The V end was cut by 4 bases, the J end by 4 bases, with 13 bases between. The CDR3 length is 14 residues. The CDR3 loop reads CSVGQGSGTGELFF. CDR3 nucleotide sequence: TGCAGCGTTGGCCAGGGAAGTGGCACCGGGGAGCTGTTTTTT.

The chain uses TRBV7-3 and TRBJ2-5; 7 positions match TRBD1. The CDR3 runs to 14 residues. Germline trimming cut 5 bases from V and 1 base from J; bases unmatched to any gene: 4. CDR1 is SGHTA, CDR2 FQGTGA, per germline. This chain's CDR3 is CASSMTGRQETQYF. In DNA form, the CDR3 reads TGTGCCAGCAGCATGACAGGGCGCCAAGAGACCCAGTACTTC.

The rearrangement uses TRBV7-2 and TRBJ2-7; 9 bases agree with TRBD2. Germline V gives CDR1 SGHTA, CDR2 FQGNSA. This CDR3 is built from 14 residues. The trim removed 2 bases at V and 1 base at J, leaving 0 bases unmatched. The CDR3 region has the DNA TGTGCCAGCAGCTTACTAGCGGGATCCTACGAGCAGTACTTC. It yields the protein CASSLLAGSYEQYF.

This chain links TRBV5-4 with TRBJ2-3; 15 bases agree with TRBD2. CDR1 and CDR2 (germline): SGHNT, YYREEE (reference sequence). The CDR3 runs 18 residues. V trimming: 4 bases; J trimming: 4 bases; junction bases outside the gene matches: 10. The CDR3 loop is CASSGGLAGGQGADTQYF. The DNA for the CDR3 is TGTGCCAGCAGCGGGGGACTAGCGGGAGGACAAGGCGCAGATACGCAGTATTTT.

This rearrangement joins TRBV3-1 (or the pseudogene TRBV3-2) to TRBJ1-2, with D perhaps matching TRBD1 (6 bases). This CDR3 comprises 14 residues. Trimming pared 7 bases from V and 1 base from J, leaving 13 bases between. Germline lookup yields CDR1 LGHDT and CDR2 YNNKEL (reference sequence). The CDR3 DNA is TGTGCCAGCACCTCCAGGGGTCTTAACTATGGCTACACCTTC. Protein: CASTSRGLNYGYTF.

V gene TRBV6-4 combines with J gene TRBJ2-1; 11 bases fit TRBD2. Germline CDR1 is MRHNA and CDR2 is SNTAGT. J was trimmed by 9 bases and V by 4 bases; bases with no gene match: 8. The CDR3 consists of 15 residues. Written as DNA, the CDR3 is TGTGCCAGCAGTGTTGGAACTAGCGGGAGAGGTGAGCAGTTCTTC. Protein: CASSVGTSGRGEQFF.

This clone has only a few counts. V is TRBV7-8 and J is TRBJ2-2; 10 bases line up with TRBD2. V shed 4 bases and J 5 bases; nucleotides not matched to a gene: 7. Per germline, CDR1 SGHVS and CDR2 FQNEAQ. This CDR3 has 16 residues. CDR3 in amino acids: CASSSRLAGVTGELFF. In DNA form, the CDR3 reads TGTGCCAGCAGCTCTCGGCTAGCGGGAGTAACCGGGGAGCTGTTTTTT.

The V call is TRBV2, the J call TRBJ1-3, with D hard to call. Germline V gene sequence: CDR1 SNHLY, CDR2 FYNNEI. The CDR3 runs 14 residues. V shed 6 bases and J shed 0 bases, with 9 bases lying between them. The CDR3 sequence: CASRRESSGNTIYF. For the CDR3, the DNA is TGTGCCAGCAGACGGGAATCCTCTGGAAACACCATATATTTT.

The chain joins TRBV6-5 to TRBJ2-1; possibly TRBD2 for D (5 bases). The ends were cut back, 6 bases at V and 0 bases at J, with 12 bases in the middle. The CDR3 extends over 15 amino acids. The germline CDR1 and CDR2 sequences are MNHEY and SVGAGI. Here the CDR3 reads CASSLTTFSYNEQFF. The DNA of the CDR3 is TGTGCCAGCAGCCTGACTACGTTCTCCTACAATGAGCAGTTCTTC.

The chain links TRBV7-8 to TRBJ1-5, with D tentatively TRBD1 (5 bases). This CDR3 comprises 17 residues. In germline, CDR1 is SGHVS, CDR2 FQNEAQ. Trimming took 0 bases from V and 7 from J, leaving 19 bases between them. CDR3 sequence (DNA): TGTGCCAGCAGCTTAGCCTTAAGCAGGGAAGGAAAACAGCCCCAGCATTTT. Its protein is CASSLALSREGKQPQHF.

The chain uses TRBV4-2 and TRBJ2-2, with 8 bases lining up with TRBD1. The germline gives CDR1 LGHNA, CDR2 YNFKEQ. This CDR3 comprises 17 residues. V trimming: 4 bases; J trimming: 3 bases; junction bases outside the gene matches: 10. CDR3 sequence reads: CASSPPSRDRYTGELFF. CDR3 in DNA: TGTGCCAGCAGCCCTCCGAGTAGGGACAGGTACACCGGGGAGCTGTTTTTT.

This chain uses TRBV19 with TRBJ1-4; D is uncertain. Germline V gene lookup returns CDR1 LNHDA and CDR2 SQIVND (reference sequence). There are 14 residues in the CDR3. Deletions cut 2 bases from V and 0 bases from J, with 4 bases between. CDR3 DNA sequence: TGTGCCAGTAGTATAAGAGCAACTAATGAAAAACTGTTTTTT. It encodes CASSIRATNEKLFF. Based on the CDR3 plus reference TRBV19 and TRBJ1-4, the full variable domain is DGGITQSPKYLFRKEGQNVTLSCEQNLNHDAMYWYRQDPGQGLRLIYYSQIVNDFQKGDIAEGYSVSREKKESFPLTVTSAQKNPTAFYLCASSIRATNEKLFFGSGTQLSVL.

The V and J genes are TRBV18 and TRBJ2-7; 9 nucleotides match TRBD2. In germline, CDR1 is KGHSH, CDR2 LQKENI. V lost 4 bases to trimming and J lost 5 bases; unmatched junction nucleotides: 18. This CDR3 spans 18 amino acids. The CDR3 is CASSRRDLGTSQRNEQYF. The DNA of the CDR3 is TGTGCCAGCTCACGACGGGACTTAGGGACTAGCCAGAGGAACGAGCAGTACTTC.

The chain is built from TRBV5-1 and TRBJ1-4, with TRBD1 identical over 10 bases. Germline V CDR1 and CDR2: SGHRS, YFSETQ. CDR3 length: 16 amino acids. The V and J ends lost 3 bases and 1 base, in that order; junction bases with no gene match: 3. The CDR3 nucleotides are TGCGCCAGCAGCTCGGGACAGGGGATAACTAATGAAAAACTGTTTTTT. Its protein product is CASSSGQGITNEKLFF.

The chain is built from TRBV19 and TRBJ1-6; 9 bases are a match to TRBD1. Trimming removed 7 bases from V and 7 bases from J; junction bases left unmatched: 11. Germline loops: CDR1 LNHDA, CDR2 SQIVND (reference sequence). This CDR3 contains 16 residues. The CDR3 DNA follows: TGTGCCAGTACGGGACAGGGAACCCTGGCGAATTCACCCCTCCACTTT. It yields the protein CASTGQGTLANSPLHF.

Comments on this clone: The sample has other DNA sequences that encode this CDR3 too. This CDR3 is CASSARGTSGGRVTQYF. The CDR3 DNA reads TGTGCCAGCAGTGCCAGAGGGACTAGCGGGGGGAGGGTTACGCAGTATTTT. The chain combines TRBV25-1 with TRBJ2-3, with 15 positions matching TRBD2. Germline loops: CDR1 MGHDK, CDR2 SYGVNS. This CDR3 comprises 17 residues. The V segment lost 4 bases and the J segment 8 bases; nucleotides outside the gene matches: 10.

There are a few counts of this clone. The rearrangement joins TRBV7-9 to TRBJ1-1; 10 bases align to TRBD1. CDR1 and CDR2 from the germline V gene are SEHNR and FQNEAQ (reference sequence). This CDR3 comprises 14 residues. V lost 8 bases and J lost 3; bases outside the gene matches: 6. The CDR3 loop is CASSKTGGYTEAFF. Written as DNA, the CDR3 is TGTGCCAGCTCCAAGACAGGGGGCTACACTGAAGCTTTCTTT.